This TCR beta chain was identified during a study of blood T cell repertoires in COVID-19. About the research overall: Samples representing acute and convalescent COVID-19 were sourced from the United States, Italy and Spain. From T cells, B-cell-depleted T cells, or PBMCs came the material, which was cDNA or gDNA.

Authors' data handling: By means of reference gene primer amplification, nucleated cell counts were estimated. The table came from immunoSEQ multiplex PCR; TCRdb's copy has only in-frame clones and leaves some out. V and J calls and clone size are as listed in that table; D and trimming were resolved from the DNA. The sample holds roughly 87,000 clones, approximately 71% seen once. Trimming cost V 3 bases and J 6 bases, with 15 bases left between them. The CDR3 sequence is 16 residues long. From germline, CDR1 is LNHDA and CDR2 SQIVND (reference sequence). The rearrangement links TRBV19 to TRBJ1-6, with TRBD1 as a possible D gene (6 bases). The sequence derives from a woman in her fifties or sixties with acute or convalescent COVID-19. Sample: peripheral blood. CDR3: CASSIREGDLNSPLHF. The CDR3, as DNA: TGTGCCAGTAGTATCCGGGAGGGGGACCTTAATTCACCCCTCCACTTT.